Following are 21 T cell receptor beta chains from one sample sequenced in a study of response to subunit inactivated influenza vaccine. TCRdb analysed the RT-PCR reads with MiXCR anew, one entry per CDR3 protein. The sample has almost 600,000 distinct CDR3 sequences, 14% seen once. The sequenced sample was PBMCs from blood, obtained 11 to 12 days after vaccination. Receptors were obtained from a middle-aged man who received an inactivated influenza vaccine.

The chain carries TRBV19 and TRBJ2-4, with D perhaps matching TRBD1 (6 bases). In germline, CDR1 is LNHDA, CDR2 SQIVND (reference sequence). V dropped 0 bases and J dropped 2 bases, with 11 bases sitting between them. The CDR3 length is 16 residues. The CDR3: CASSIDRRGSKNIQYF. CDR3 DNA sequence: TGTGCCAGTAGTATAGATCGCAGGGGATCCAAAAACATTCAGTACTTC.

The gene calls are TRBV27 and TRBJ2-3; 10 positions match TRBD1. Germline lookup yields CDR1 MNHEY and CDR2 SMNVEV (reference sequence). The CDR3 is 15 residues long. Germline trimming cut 2 bases from V and 8 bases from J; bases unmatched to any gene: 7. The CDR3 reads CASSLGTGADSTQYF. CDR3 DNA: TGTGCCAGCAGTTTAGGGACAGGGGCTGATAGTACGCAGTATTTT.

This clonotype was observed many times. The rearrangement uses TRBV7-2 and TRBJ2-3; D is unclear. CDR1 is SGHTA, CDR2 FQGNSA, per germline. Trimming removed 8 bases at V and 5 bases at J, with 8 bases between. This CDR3 spans 11 amino acids. The CDR3 region has the DNA TGTGCCAGCTCTTACGGAGATACGCAGTATTTT. Protein sequence: CASSYGDTQYF.

This clonotype was counted a few times. V and J are TRBV5-4 and TRBJ2-4; D possibly matches TRBD1 or TRBD2 (6 bases each). Germline-derived CDR1 and CDR2 are SGHNT and YYREEE (reference sequence). Between the trimmed V and J ends, which lost 4 bases and 5 bases, there was a span of 16 bases. The CDR3 covers 15 residues. The CDR3 protein is CASSPEGGGQNIQYF. The CDR3 nucleotides read TGTGCCAGCAGCCCAGAGGGGGGTGGGCAAAACATTCAGTACTTC.

The rearrangement uses TRBV10-3 and TRBJ2-7, with 7 bases that match TRBD1. The J segment lost 2 bases and the V segment lost 5 bases, leaving 6 bases of the junction unmatched. The CDR3 is 14 amino acids. Germline lookup yields CDR1 ENHRY and CDR2 SYGVKD. The CDR3 region has the DNA TGTGCCATCAGTTTTGACAGGGATACCTACGAGCAGTACTTC. It translates to CAISFDRDTYEQYF.

This clonotype has a handful of counts. V gene TRBV9 combines with J gene TRBJ1-3; D gene unclear. This CDR3 comprises 15 residues. CDR1 SGDLS and CDR2 YYNGEE come from the germline V gene. V was clipped by 2 bases and J by 0 bases, with 9 bases between them. DNA for the CDR3: TGTGCCAGCAGCGTTTCCAGCCTCTCTGGAAACACCATATATTTT. Its translation: CASSVSSLSGNTIYF.

This clonotype was observed many times. This chain joins TRBV7-9 and TRBJ2-5; tentatively, D is TRBD2 (5 bases). Per the germline V gene, CDR1 is SEHNR and CDR2 is FQNEAQ (reference sequence). This CDR3 is 13 amino acids long. Deletions cut 5 bases from V and 3 bases from J, with 10 bases between. The CDR3 reads CASSSRGEETQYF. Written as DNA, the CDR3 is TGTGCCAGCAGCAGCCGGGGAGAAGAGACCCAGTACTTC.

The rearrangement links TRBV28 to TRBJ2-5, with 14 bases that match TRBD2. Germline lookup yields CDR1 MDHEN and CDR2 SYDVKM. V lost 4 bases to trimming and J lost 4 bases; unmatched junction nucleotides: 5. The CDR3 sequence is 16 residues long. Written as DNA, the CDR3 is TGTGCCAGCAGTTCAACCGGGACTAGCGGGAGAGAGACCCAGTACTTC. Amino acids: CASSSTGTSGRETQYF.

The V call is TRBV28, the J call TRBJ2-7; D gene uncertain. The CDR3 extends over 15 amino acids. Germline V gives CDR1 MDHEN, CDR2 SYDVKM. V was shortened by 5 bases and J by 0 bases, with 14 bases between the two germline ends. CDR3 DNA: TGTGCCAGCAGTCGAAGTTGGGTAGTCTCCTACGAGCAGTACTTC. This gives the protein CASSRSWVVSYEQYF.

The chain links TRBV27 to TRBJ2-7; D is unresolved. This CDR3 spans 15 amino acids. V was cut by 5 bases and J by 2 bases, with 16 bases left in between. From germline, CDR1 is MNHEY and CDR2 SMNVEV (reference sequence). CDR3 sequence reads: CASSPYIGSPYEQYF. In DNA form, the CDR3 reads TGTGCCAGCAGTCCCTACATCGGTTCCCCCTACGAGCAGTACTTC.

This chain connects TRBV28 to TRBJ2-7, with D possibly TRBD2 on 5 matching bases. Germline CDR1 is MDHEN and CDR2 is SYDVKM. There are 16 residues in the CDR3. Deletions cut 2 bases from V and 1 base from J, with 15 bases between. CDR3 loop: CASSLDLGQRSYEQYF. CDR3 nucleotide sequence: TGTGCCAGCAGTTTAGACCTCGGGCAGCGGTCCTACGAGCAGTACTTC.

The gene calls are TRBV3-1 and TRBJ2-5; 9 positions agree with TRBD1. CDR3 length equals 15 residues. Germline V CDR1 and CDR2: LGHDT, YNNKEL (reference sequence). The V segment lost 8 bases and the J segment 5 bases; nucleotides outside the gene matches: 12. CDR3 region: CASSLGTGSGETQYF. In DNA, the CDR3 is TGTGCCAGCTCCTTGGGGACAGGGAGTGGGGAGACCCAGTACTTC.

This clonotype was counted only a few times. V usage is TRBV25-1 and J usage is TRBJ2-3, with TRBD1 matching over 9 bases. The CDR3 runs 18 residues. Germline V gene lookup returns CDR1 MGHDK and CDR2 SYGVNS. V trimming: 1 base; J trimming: 2 bases; junction bases outside the gene matches: 10. The CDR3 DNA follows: TGTGCCAGCAGTGAATCACTACAGGGGGCTTCATTCACAGATACGCAGTATTTT. The encoded protein is CASSESLQGASFTDTQYF. Complete variable domain (other parts from reference TRBV25-1 and TRBJ2-3): EADIYQTPRYLVIGTGKKITLECSQTMGHDKMYWYQQDPGMELHLIHYSYGVNSTEKGDLSSESTVSRIRTEHFPLTLESARPSHTSQYLCASSESLQGASFTDTQYFGPGTRLTVL.

Only a few counts were recorded for this clonotype. The CDR3 loop reads CASSSDRVGGYTF. CDR3 DNA sequence: TGTGCCAGCAGTTCAGACAGGGTTGGTGGCTACACCTTC. The gene calls are TRBV12-3 or TRBV12-4 and TRBJ1-2, with TRBD1 matching 7 bases. V shed 4 bases and J 7 bases; nucleotides not matched to a gene: 6. This CDR3 has 13 residues.

The chain uses TRBV20-1 and TRBJ1-4, with D possibly being TRBD1 (5 bases). In germline, CDR1 is DFQATT, CDR2 SNEGSKA (reference sequence). V was shortened by 6 bases and J by 5 bases, with 16 bases between the two germline ends. The CDR3 length is 14 residues. CDR3 DNA sequence: TGCAGTGCGAGTACAGGAAATCAAAATGAAAAACTGTTTTTT. It codes for CSASTGNQNEKLFF.

The V and J genes are TRBV5-5 and TRBJ2-7; D may be TRBD2 (6 bases). This CDR3 spans 16 amino acids. Trimming removed 5 bases at V and 2 bases at J, with 20 bases between. Germline-derived CDR1 and CDR2 are SGHKS and YYEKEE (reference sequence). In DNA form, the CDR3 reads TGTGCCAGCAGATCGGCTCTCTGGCGGGGAACCTACGAGCAGTACTTC. Its translation is CASRSALWRGTYEQYF.

This clonotype was detected only a few times. V and J are TRBV3-1 and TRBJ2-7; no definite D call. The ends were cut back, 1 base at V and 0 bases at J, with 19 bases in the middle. CDR1 is LGHDT, CDR2 YNNKEL, per germline (reference sequence). This CDR3 has 18 residues. CDR3 in amino acids: CASSQAGAQRGSSYEQYF. The CDR3 DNA is TGTGCCAGCAGCCAAGCGGGCGCCCAACGCGGTAGCTCCTACGAGCAGTACTTC.

The CDR3 protein is CASSADIISQETQYF. CDR3 coding DNA: TGTGCCAGCAGCGCAGACATAATTTCTCAAGAGACCCAGTACTTC. V is TRBV9 and J is TRBJ2-5; no reliable D call. Per the germline V gene, CDR1 is SGDLS and CDR2 is YYNGEE. V lost 3 bases and J lost 2, with 14 bases in between. The CDR3 length is 15 residues.

This clonotype was observed a few times. The CDR3 DNA reads TGTGCCAGCAGCTACTTAGGACAGACGAACACCGGGGAGCTGTTTTTT. This codes for CASSYLGQTNTGELFF. The chain joins TRBV7-2 to TRBJ2-2, with D perhaps TRBD1 (6 bases). The CDR3 spans 16 residues. Trimming shortened V by 4 bases and J by 0 bases, and 12 bases separated the two germline ends. Germline CDR1 is SGHTA and CDR2 is FQGNSA.

In its sample, this clonotype was seen a few times. The chain is built from TRBV4-1 and TRBJ1-5, with 9 bases fitting TRBD1. Per germline, CDR1 MGHRA and CDR2 YSYEKL. V lost 3 bases, J lost 6 bases, and 9 bases stayed unmatched. The length of the CDR3 is 16 residues. The CDR3 loop reads CASSQYQGQGGQPQHF. CDR3 DNA sequence: TGCGCCAGCAGCCAGTACCAGGGACAGGGTGGTCAGCCCCAGCATTTT.

This clonotype was counted between two and nine times. One junction end disagrees with the germline gene, perhaps due to a read error. J is TRBJ2-7 and V is TRBV7-9, with a weak D call TRBD1 (6 bases). Germline CDR1 SEHNR, CDR2 FQNEAQ (reference sequence). The CDR3 is 13 amino acids. CDR3 protein: CASSSATGWKIDF. The DNA for the CDR3 is TGTGCCAGCAGCTCCGCCACAGGGTGGAAAATTGACTTC.